The T cell receptor beta chain under discussion was sequenced for a study of T-cell memory formation after mild COVID-19. At the level of the study: TCR clusters showed largely donor specificity.

Findings and caveats of the study: Among CD4+ contracting clones, most were CM and EM, and CD8+ ones EMRA. The appearance of some responding clones in pre-infection memory suggested that cross-reactive memory joined.

V dropped 7 bases and J dropped 0 bases, with 8 bases sitting between them. The CDR3 consists of 12 residues. Germline V gene data show CDR1 as SQVTM and CDR2 as ANQGSEA. A remark on this clonotype: No antigen is known for it.

One entry per CDR3 protein results from TCRdb running MiXCR on the 5' RACE reads. The table shows a few hundred thousand distinct CDR3 sequences, with about 20% occurring only once. This TCR was recovered from an adult woman who had mild COVID-19 (a few samples of this study predate the infection). Cell type and time point are not known. Sequencing was done on a sample of PBMCs or a T cell subset sorted from them (not recorded which). The chain employs TRBV29-1 and TRBJ2-3; D tentatively reads TRBD1 or TRBD2 (5 bases each). The CDR3 DNA reads as TGCAGCGGGGGGAAAAGCACAGATACGCAGTATTTT. Translating gives CSGGKSTDTQYF.